A selection of T cell receptor beta chains follows, all from one sample in a study of blood T cell repertoires in COVID-19. TCRdb's table, derived via immunoSEQ multiplex PCR, lists solely in-frame clones and lacks some. The table has 220,000 or so clones, about 80% seen once; the top ten hold approximately 2.5%. Sample: peripheral blood. The receptors stem from a woman in her sixties or seventies with acute or convalescent COVID-19. The CDR3 runs from the conserved cysteine through the conserved F or W. A D gene is named only where the DNA matches it firmly. Clone sizes are given selectively: once, few, many, or a class where the clone is expanded.

NA	TRBV6-1	NA	TRBJ1-1	TGTGCCAGCAGTGAACGGGGGCAGGGGAGGGGGAACACTGAAGCTTTCTTT	CASSERGQGRGNTEAFF
NA	TRBV5-1	NA	TRBJ1-2	TGCGCCAGCAGCCTAGGACAAGATTATGGCTACACCTTC	CASSLGQDYGYTF
NA	TRBV11-2	once	TRBJ1-2	TGTGCCAGCAGCCGCACGAGTGGTGGCTACACCTTC	CASSRTSGGYTF
TRBD1	TRBV6-5	NA	TRBJ1-6	TGTGCCAGCAGGATTCCGGGACAGGGGAATTCACCCCTCCACTTT	CASRIPGQGNSPLHF
TRBD1	TRBV18	NA	TRBJ2-4	TGTGCCAGCTCACCACCGAATCCCAGGGGGCCCGGAAACATTCAGTACTTC	CASSPPNPRGPGNIQYF
TRBD2	TRBV7-9	NA	TRBJ2-2	TGTGCCAGCAGCTTAGCGCTACGCGGGGGTAACACCGGGGAGCTGTTTTTT	CASSLALRGGNTGELFF
TRBD1	TRBV2	NA	TRBJ2-7	TGTGCCAGCAGCCCAAGGACAAGGGGGCCCTACGAGCAGTACTTC	CASSPRTRGPYEQYF
TRBD1	TRBV6-5	NA	TRBJ1-2	TGTGCCAGCAGTTACCAGGGGGGAGGCTATGGCTACACCTTC	CASSYQGGGYGYTF
NA	TRBV4-1	NA	TRBJ1-5	TGCGCCAGCAGCCAAGATCATGCAGGTAGCAATCAGCCCCAGCATTTT	CASSQDHAGSNQPQHF
TRBD1	TRBV11-2	NA	TRBJ2-7	TGTGCCAGCAGCTTAGCGCCCGGGACAGGAACTTACTACGAGCAGTACTTC	CASSLAPGTGTYYEQYF
TRBD1	TRBV30	NA	TRBJ1-2	TGTGCCTGGAGTGTTGAGCAGGGGGTATTCTATGGCTACACCTTC	CAWSVEQGVFYGYTF
TRBD1	TRBV7-9	NA	TRBJ1-2	TGTGCCAGCAGCTTAGGTGGACAGGTTGGTGGCTACACCTTC	CASSLGGQVGGYTF
NA	TRBV7-2	NA	TRBJ1-1	TGTGCCAGCAGCTTGGGGTCAGGGATGAACACTGAAGCTTTCTTT	CASSLGSGMNTEAFF
TRBD1	TRBV6-5	NA	TRBJ2-7	TGTGCCAGCAGTTACACAGGGGTGGGAACCTACGAGCAGTACTTC	CASSYTGVGTYEQYF
NA	TRBV19	NA	TRBJ1-1	TGTGCCAGTAGTATCCAGGGAAGCCCTGAAGCTTTCTTT	CASSIQGSPEAFF
NA	TRBV5-4	NA	TRBJ2-3	TGTGCCAGCAGCCTTGGAGGTCTAGGAACAGATACGCAGTATTTT	CASSLGGLGTDTQYF
NA	TRBV11-1	NA	TRBJ1-1	TGTGCTAGCAGCACCTGGGGGGGGATCTTTGAAGCTTTCTTT	CASSTWGGIFEAFF
TRBD1	TRBV7-8	NA	TRBJ2-7	TGTGCCAGCAGCACCTCACAGGGGACATCCTACGAGCAGTACTTC	CASSTSQGTSYEQYF
TRBD2	TRBV4-3	NA	TRBJ2-7	TGCGCCAGCAGCCAGGGGACTAGCGGGGATTCCTACGAGCAGTACTTC	CASSQGTSGDSYEQYF
TRBD2	TRBV28	NA	TRBJ2-1	TGTGCCATCGGGACTAGCGGGTGGGATGAGCAGTTCTTC	CAIGTSGWDEQFF
NA	TRBV6-2/TRBV6-3	NA	TRBJ1-1	TGTGCCAGCAGTTACGGTGACAGTGAGAACACTGAAGCTTTCTTT	CASSYGDSENTEAFF
NA	TRBV30	NA	TRBJ1-5	TGTGCCTGGAGTGCACAGGCCCAGCCCCAGCATTTT	CAWSAQAQPQHF
TRBD1	TRBV7-2	NA	TRBJ2-1	TGTGCCAGCAGCCAAGGGACAGGACCTATTTCCTACAATGAGCAGTTCTTC	CASSQGTGPISYNEQFF
NA	TRBV4-2	NA	TRBJ1-1	TGTGCCAGCAGCCAAGAGAGCCATTTGAACACTGAAGCTTTCTTT	CASSQESHLNTEAFF
NA	TRBV5-6	NA	TRBJ1-2	TGTGCCAGCAGCTTGGCCGACGGGGGCTACACCTTC	CASSLADGGYTF
TRBD1	TRBV3-1/TRBV3-2	once	TRBJ1-2	TGTGCCAGCAGCCAAGAACTGACAGGGGGGAGTTATGGCTACACCTTC	CASSQELTGGSYGYTF
TRBD1	TRBV6-5	once	TRBJ1-4	TGTGCCAGCGGCGGGGTAGGGGGCGCCGAACTGTTTTTT	CASGGVGGAELFF
NA	TRBV11-2	NA	TRBJ1-2	TGTGCCAGCAGCTTAGGGGCAGGCTATGGCTACACCTTC	CASSLGAGYGYTF
TRBD1	TRBV11-2	NA	TRBJ2-7	TGTGCCAGCAGCCCTCTATCCGGGACAGGGTTCGCCTACGAGCAGTACTTC	CASSPLSGTGFAYEQYF
NA	TRBV2	NA	TRBJ1-3	TGTGCCAGCAGTGAAGGGCCAGGGGGAAACACCATATATTTT	CASSEGPGGNTIYF
TRBD2	TRBV15	NA	TRBJ2-1	TGTGCCACCAGCAGAGAGGAGACTAGCGGGGGGGTGAGATTCTTC	CATSREETSGGVRFF
NA	TRBV18	NA	TRBJ1-1	TGTGCCAGCTCGCTGCTGGGAGGAGAAGCTTTCTTT	CASSLLGGEAFF
NA	TRBV5-4	NA	TRBJ1-1	TGTGCCAGCAGCTTTTCAGGGAACACTGAAGCTTTCTTT	CASSFSGNTEAFF
TRBD2	TRBV4-1	NA	TRBJ2-1	TGCGCCAGCAGCCGAGCCGGGGGGGGCCCCTATGAGCAGTTCTTC	CASSRAGGGPYEQFF
TRBD1	TRBV6-5	NA	TRBJ2-7	TGTGCCAGCAGTTGGGACAGCTCCTACGAGCAGTACTTC	CASSWDSSYEQYF
TRBD1	TRBV3-1/TRBV3-2	NA	TRBJ1-2	TGTGCCAGCAGCCCGAAGGACAGGGGGCTTGTCTATGGCTACACCTTC	CASSPKDRGLVYGYTF
TRBD2	TRBV6-1	NA	TRBJ2-6	TGTGCCAGCAGTGTTAGCGGGGGCTCTGGGGCCAACGTCCTGACTTTC	CASSVSGGSGANVLTF
NA	TRBV6-2/TRBV6-3	few	TRBJ2-3	TGTGCCAGCAGTCAACCGGGAGACACAGATACGCAGTATTTT	CASSQPGDTDTQYF
NA	TRBV4-3	NA	TRBJ1-3	TGCGCCAGCAGCCAAGTCCACAGCTCTGGAAACACCATATATTTT	CASSQVHSSGNTIYF
TRBD2	TRBV5-1	NA	TRBJ2-3	TGCGCCAGCAGCTCCCTGGCTAGCGGGGGGGTCACAGATACGCAGTATTTT	CASSSLASGGVTDTQYF
NA	TRBV9	NA	TRBJ2-7	TGTGCCAGCAGCGGACCAAACAGCTACGAGCAGTACTTC	CASSGPNSYEQYF
NA	TRBV3-1/TRBV3-2	NA	TRBJ1-2	TGTGCCAGCAGCCAAGTGGGAACAGGGCCCCATGGCTACACCTTC	CASSQVGTGPHGYTF
TRBD2	TRBV15	NA	TRBJ2-3	TGTGCCACCAGCAGACGACTAGCGGGCACAGATACGCAGTATTTT	CATSRRLAGTDTQYF
NA	TRBV5-4	once	TRBJ1-1	TGTGCCAGCAGCTTGGGGACACCGATGAACACTGAAGCTTTCTTT	CASSLGTPMNTEAFF
TRBD1	TRBV7-9	NA	TRBJ2-7	TGTGCCAGCAGCTTTTCCTTTGAGACAGGGGCCGAGCAGTACTTC	CASSFSFETGAEQYF
TRBD1	TRBV3-1/TRBV3-2	NA	TRBJ1-2	TGTGCCAGCAGCCTGAAAGGGACAGGGGGCTCGGGCTACACCTTC	CASSLKGTGGSGYTF
TRBD1	TRBV19	NA	TRBJ1-1	TGTGCCAGTAGTATAGAAAGGACAGGGAACACTGAAGCTTTCTTT	CASSIERTGNTEAFF
NA	TRBV28	few	TRBJ1-2	TGTGCCAGCAGTTTTATCCCGGACGGGAGACTTTCTAACTATGGCTACACCTTC	CASSFIPDGRLSNYGYTF
NA	TRBV14	NA	TRBJ2-3	TGTGCCAGCAGCCAGGCCCGACTCGCATCGCAGTATTTT	CASSQARLASQYF
NA	TRBV7-9	NA	TRBJ1-2	TGTGCCAGCAGCTTACAGGCTAACTATGGCTACACCTTC	CASSLQANYGYTF
TRBD1	TRBV19	NA	TRBJ1-2	TGTGCCAGTAGTCCCTTCCAGGGGGCTTATGGCTACACCTTC	CASSPFQGAYGYTF
NA	TRBV9	NA	TRBJ2-1	TGTGCCAGCAATGGGGGGGCCAATGAGCAGTTCTTC	CASNGGANEQFF
NA	TRBV7-9	NA	TRBJ2-2	TGTGCCAGCACGGGCCAGTCCGGGGAGCTGTTTTTT	CASTGQSGELFF
NA	TRBV4-2	NA	TRBJ1-5	TGTGCCAGCAGCCAAGATGGACAGTTCAATCAGCCCCAGCATTTT	CASSQDGQFNQPQHF
NA	TRBV6-6	NA	TRBJ1-4	TGTGCCAGCAGTTACTCGAATATTGTACTTAATGAAAAACTGTTTTTT	CASSYSNIVLNEKLFF
TRBD1	TRBV7-9	NA	TRBJ1-1	TGTGCCAGCACAGGACAGGGGTACACTGAAGCTTTCTTT	CASTGQGYTEAFF
TRBD1	TRBV9	NA	TRBJ2-7	TGTGCCAGCAGCGCGGACAGGGGGCACTACGAGCAGTACTTC	CASSADRGHYEQYF
NA	TRBV2	NA	TRBJ2-2	TGTGCCAGCATAGACATGAACACCGGGGAGCTGTTTTTT	CASIDMNTGELFF
TRBD1	TRBV5-6	NA	TRBJ1-2	TGTGCCAGCAGCTGGCACCCGCCTGACAGGGACGGAGGCTACACCTTC	CASSWHPPDRDGGYTF
TRBD1	TRBV9	NA	TRBJ1-3	TGTGCCAGCAGCGAGACAGGGGGGCCCTCTGGAAACACCATATATTTT	CASSETGGPSGNTIYF